These T cell receptor beta chains were read from a single sample in a study of TIL therapy for anti-PD-1-resistant metastatic lung cancer. Profiling relied on immunoSEQ multiplex PCR, and the TCRdb table lists in-frame clones only, not all of them. The sample contains around 59,000 clones, 69% of which appear only once. Sequenced material: blood, taken at baseline. The receptors were sampled from a person between 30 and 80 years old with non-small cell lung cancer. The CDR3 runs from the conserved cysteine through the conserved F or W. A D gene is named only where the DNA matches it firmly. Only part of the rows carry a size: once, few, many, or a class if the clone is expanded.

v_gene,abundance,d_gene,j_gene,CDR3nt,CDR3aa
TRBV20-1,NA,TRBD1,TRBJ2-7,TGCAGTGCTTACAGGGGGTGGGAGCAGTACTTC,CSAYRGWEQYF
TRBV12-5,NA,NA,TRBJ2-1,TGTGCTAGTGGTTTTGGGCAGGGGCTTCTGATAGGGCAGTTCTTC,CASGFGQGLLIGQFF
TRBV5-1,NA,NA,TRBJ2-5,TGCGCCAGCAGCTTGTTCCTGGACCAAGAGACCCAGTACTTC,CASSLFLDQETQYF
TRBV15,NA,NA,TRBJ2-1,TGTGCCACCAGCAGAGATACCGGGAGAGCCAATGAGCAGTTCTTC,CATSRDTGRANEQFF
TRBV6-6,once,NA,TRBJ2-2,TGTGCCAGCACCCAGAAATCCGGGGAGCTGTTTTTT,CASTQKSGELFF
TRBV11-2,NA,NA,TRBJ1-4,TGTGCCAGCAGCTTAAGGGCGGATTGGAATGAAAAACTGTTTTTT,CASSLRADWNEKLFF
TRBV7-2,NA,NA,TRBJ1-6,TGTGCCAGCAGCTCGGCTTGGTCACCCCTCCACTTT,CASSSAWSPLHF
TRBV2,NA,NA,TRBJ1-2,TGTGCCAGCAGTGCAACAGGGCCCGGCTACACCTTC,CASSATGPGYTF
TRBV5-1,NA,NA,TRBJ2-5,TGCGCCAGCAGCTTGGGACAACCAGTCGGAGAGACCCAGTACTTC,CASSLGQPVGETQYF
TRBV19,NA,NA,TRBJ1-2,TGTGCCAGTAAACAGGGCGAGCGATATGGCTACACCTTC,CASKQGERYGYTF
TRBV30,NA,TRBD1,TRBJ2-1,TGTGCCTGGGGGGACAGGGGGCTAGAAGAGCAGTTCTTC,CAWGDRGLEEQFF
TRBV28,NA,TRBD1,TRBJ1-5,TGTGCCAGCAGTCGAACAGGGGATCAGCCCCAGCATTTT,CASSRTGDQPQHF
TRBV29-1,few,NA,TRBJ1-2,TGCAGCGTTGTCTGGCAGAACTATGGCTACACCTTC,CSVVWQNYGYTF
TRBV14,NA,NA,TRBJ2-3,TGTGCCAGCAGCCAAGAGCCGGCAGGGTGGACAGATACGCAGTATTTT,CASSQEPAGWTDTQYF